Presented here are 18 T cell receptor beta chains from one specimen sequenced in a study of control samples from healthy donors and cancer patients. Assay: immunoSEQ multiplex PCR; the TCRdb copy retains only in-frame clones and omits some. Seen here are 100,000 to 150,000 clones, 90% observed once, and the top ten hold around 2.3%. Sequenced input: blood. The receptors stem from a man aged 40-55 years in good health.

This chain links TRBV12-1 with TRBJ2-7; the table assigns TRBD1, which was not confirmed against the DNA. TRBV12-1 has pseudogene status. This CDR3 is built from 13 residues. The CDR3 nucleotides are TGTGCCAGCGAGGGGGTGAGCTCCTACGAGCAGTACTTC. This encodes CASEGVSSYEQYF.

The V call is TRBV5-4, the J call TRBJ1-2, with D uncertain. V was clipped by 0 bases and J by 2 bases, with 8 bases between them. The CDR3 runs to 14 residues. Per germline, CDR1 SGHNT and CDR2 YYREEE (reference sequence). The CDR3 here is CASSLAGRNYGYTF. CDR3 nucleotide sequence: TGTGCCAGCAGCTTGGCGGGCAGGAACTATGGCTACACCTTC. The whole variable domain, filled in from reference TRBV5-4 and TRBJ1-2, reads ETGVTQSPTHLIKTRGQQVTLRCSSQSGHNTVSWYQQALGQGPQFIFQYYREEENGRGNFPPRFSGLQFPNYSSELNVNALELDDSALYLCASSLAGRNYGYTFGSGTRLTVV.

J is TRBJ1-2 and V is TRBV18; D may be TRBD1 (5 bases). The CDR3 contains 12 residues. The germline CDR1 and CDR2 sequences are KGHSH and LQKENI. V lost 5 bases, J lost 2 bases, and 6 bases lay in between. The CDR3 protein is CASSRDNYGYTF. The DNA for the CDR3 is TGTGCCAGCTCAAGGGACAACTATGGCTACACCTTC.

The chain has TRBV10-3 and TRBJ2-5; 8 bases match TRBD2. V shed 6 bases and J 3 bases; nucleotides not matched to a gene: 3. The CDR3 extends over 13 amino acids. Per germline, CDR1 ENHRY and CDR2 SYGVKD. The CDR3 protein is CAIRRGAEETQYF. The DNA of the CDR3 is TGTGCCATCAGGCGGGGGGCAGAAGAGACCCAGTACTTC.

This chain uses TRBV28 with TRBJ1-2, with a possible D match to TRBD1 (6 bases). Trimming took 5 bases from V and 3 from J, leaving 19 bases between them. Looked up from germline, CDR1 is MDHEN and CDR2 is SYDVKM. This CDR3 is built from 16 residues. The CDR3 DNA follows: TGTGCCAGCAGTGCTATATGGGCAGGGGAGGACTATGGCTACACCTTC. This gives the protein CASSAIWAGEDYGYTF.

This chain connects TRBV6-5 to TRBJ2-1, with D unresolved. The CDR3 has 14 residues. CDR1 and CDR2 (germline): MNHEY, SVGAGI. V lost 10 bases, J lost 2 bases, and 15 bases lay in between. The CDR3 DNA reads TGTGCCACCCGACCCAGCTTCGCCTACAATGAGCAGTTCTTC. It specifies CATRPSFAYNEQFF.

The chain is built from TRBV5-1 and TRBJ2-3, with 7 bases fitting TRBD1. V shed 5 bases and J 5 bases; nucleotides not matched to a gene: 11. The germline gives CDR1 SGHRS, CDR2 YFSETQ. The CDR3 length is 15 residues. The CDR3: CASRERTGVEDTQYF. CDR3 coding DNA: TGCGCCAGCAGGGAACGTACAGGGGTGGAAGATACGCAGTATTTT.

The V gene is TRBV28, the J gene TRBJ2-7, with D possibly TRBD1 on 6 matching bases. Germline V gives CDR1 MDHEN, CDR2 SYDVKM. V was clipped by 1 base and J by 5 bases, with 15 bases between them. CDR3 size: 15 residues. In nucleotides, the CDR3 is TGTGCCAGCAGTTTATCTGGGCAGGGGAAGGACGAGCAGTACTTC. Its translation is CASSLSGQGKDEQYF.

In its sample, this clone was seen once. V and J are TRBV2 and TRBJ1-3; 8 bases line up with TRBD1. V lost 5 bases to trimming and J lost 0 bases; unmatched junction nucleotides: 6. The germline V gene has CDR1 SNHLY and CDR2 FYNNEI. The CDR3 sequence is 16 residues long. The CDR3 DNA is TGTGCCAGCAGTTACGCCGGGACAGGCTCTGGAAACACCATATATTTT. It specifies CASSYAGTGSGNTIYF.

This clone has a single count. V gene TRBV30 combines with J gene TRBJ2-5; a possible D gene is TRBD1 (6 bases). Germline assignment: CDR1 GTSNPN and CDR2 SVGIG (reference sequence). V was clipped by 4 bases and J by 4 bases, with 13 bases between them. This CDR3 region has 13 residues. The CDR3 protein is CAWNHRVRETQYF. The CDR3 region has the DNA TGTGCCTGGAACCACAGGGTACGAGAGACCCAGTACTTC.

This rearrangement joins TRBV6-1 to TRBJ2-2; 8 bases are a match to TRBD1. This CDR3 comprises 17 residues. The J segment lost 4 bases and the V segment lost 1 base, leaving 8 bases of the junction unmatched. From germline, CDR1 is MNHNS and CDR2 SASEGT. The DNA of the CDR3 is TGTGCCAGCAGTGAAGGCACAGGGGGTTGGGGCACCGGGGAGCTGTTTTTT. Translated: CASSEGTGGWGTGELFF.

The CDR3 region has the DNA TGTGCCAGCAGCATCCGGACTAGCTCCACAGATACGCAGTATTTT. Protein sequence: CASSIRTSSTDTQYF. The chain has TRBV9 and TRBJ2-3, with 8 bases identical to TRBD2. The germline V gene encodes CDR1 SGDLS and CDR2 YYNGEE. The CDR3 loop spans 15 amino acids. The V gene end was trimmed by 4 bases and the J gene end by 2 bases; junction bases not matched to a gene: 6.

CDR3 DNA sequence: TGTGCCAGCAGCCCGAACGACGAGCAGTACTTC. Protein product: CASSPNDEQYF. The chain uses TRBV5-5 and TRBJ2-7; D ambiguous. Germline values: CDR1 SGHKS, CDR2 YYEKEE (reference sequence). The CDR3 has 11 amino acids. Trimming left V 4 bases short and J 5 bases short, with 7 bases between.

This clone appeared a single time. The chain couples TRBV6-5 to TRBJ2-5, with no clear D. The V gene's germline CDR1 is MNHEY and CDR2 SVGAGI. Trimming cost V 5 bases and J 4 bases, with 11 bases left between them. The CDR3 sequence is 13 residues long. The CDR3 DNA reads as TGTGCCAGCAGTCCCCGCTTTGGAGAGACCCAGTACTTC. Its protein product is CASSPRFGETQYF.

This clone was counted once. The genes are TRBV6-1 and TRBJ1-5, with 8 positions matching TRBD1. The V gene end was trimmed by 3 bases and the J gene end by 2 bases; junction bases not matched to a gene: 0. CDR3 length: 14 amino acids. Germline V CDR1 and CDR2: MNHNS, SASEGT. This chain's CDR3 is CASSETGGNQPQHF. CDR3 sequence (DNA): TGTGCCAGCAGTGAGACAGGGGGCAATCAGCCCCAGCATTTT.

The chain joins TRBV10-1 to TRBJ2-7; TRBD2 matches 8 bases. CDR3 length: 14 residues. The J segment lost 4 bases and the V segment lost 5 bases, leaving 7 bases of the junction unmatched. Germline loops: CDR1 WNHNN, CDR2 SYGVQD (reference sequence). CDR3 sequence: CASSTSGGDYEQYF. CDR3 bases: TGCGCCAGCAGTACCAGCGGGGGTGATTACGAGCAGTACTTC.

The chain's CDR3 is CASSQWFRPGEKLFF. The DNA for the CDR3 is TGCGCCAGCAGCCAATGGTTTAGGCCCGGTGAAAAACTGTTTTTT. This chain uses TRBV4-1 with TRBJ1-4; the D is unclear. Germline CDR1 and CDR2: MGHRA and YSYEKL. CDR3 length: 15 amino acids. V was clipped by 2 bases and J by 7 bases, with 14 bases between them.

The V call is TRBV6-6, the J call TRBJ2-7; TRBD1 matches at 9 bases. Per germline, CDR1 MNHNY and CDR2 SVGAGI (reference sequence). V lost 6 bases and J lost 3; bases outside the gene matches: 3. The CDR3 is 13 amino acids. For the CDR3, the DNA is TGTGCCAGCAGCCTGGGACAGGGCTACGAGCAGTACTTC. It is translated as CASSLGQGYEQYF.